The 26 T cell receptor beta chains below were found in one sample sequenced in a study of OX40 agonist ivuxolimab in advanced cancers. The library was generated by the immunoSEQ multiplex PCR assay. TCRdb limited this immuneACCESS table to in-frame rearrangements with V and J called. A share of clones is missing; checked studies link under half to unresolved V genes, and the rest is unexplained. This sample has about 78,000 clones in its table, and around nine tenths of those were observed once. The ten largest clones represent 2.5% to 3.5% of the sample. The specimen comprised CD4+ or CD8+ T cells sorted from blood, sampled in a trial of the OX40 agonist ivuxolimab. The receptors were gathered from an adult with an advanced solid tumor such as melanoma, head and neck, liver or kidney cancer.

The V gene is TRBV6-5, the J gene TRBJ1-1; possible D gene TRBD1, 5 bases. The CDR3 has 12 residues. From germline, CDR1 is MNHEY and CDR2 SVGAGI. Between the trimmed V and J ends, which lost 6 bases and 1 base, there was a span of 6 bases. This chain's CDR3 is CASRTANTEAFF. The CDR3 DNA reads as TGTGCCAGCAGGACAGCGAACACTGAAGCTTTCTTT.

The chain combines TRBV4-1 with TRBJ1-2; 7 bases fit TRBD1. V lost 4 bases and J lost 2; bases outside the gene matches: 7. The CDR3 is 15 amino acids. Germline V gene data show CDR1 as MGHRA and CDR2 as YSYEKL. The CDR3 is CASSLRQGTNYGYTF. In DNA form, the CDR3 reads TGCGCCAGCAGCCTGAGACAGGGTACCAACTATGGCTACACCTTC.

CDR3: CASTRQEGEKLFF. The CDR3 region has the DNA TGTGCCAGCACCCGACAGGAAGGTGAAAAACTGTTTTTT. The chain uses TRBV28 and TRBJ1-4; maybe TRBD1 (6 bases). From germline, CDR1 is MDHEN and CDR2 SYDVKM. This CDR3 is 13 amino acids long. Trimming shortened V by 7 bases and J by 7 bases, and 13 bases separated the two germline ends.

The CDR3 coding sequence is TGCGCCAGCAGCCAATTCAAGTCGGGTAGTATAGCAAATCAGCCCCAGCATTTT. Translating gives CASSQFKSGSIANQPQHF. The chain employs TRBV4-1 and TRBJ1-5; D is undetermined. Germline CDR1 is MGHRA and CDR2 is YSYEKL. V lost 2 bases and J lost 4, with 21 bases in between. The CDR3 loop spans 18 amino acids.

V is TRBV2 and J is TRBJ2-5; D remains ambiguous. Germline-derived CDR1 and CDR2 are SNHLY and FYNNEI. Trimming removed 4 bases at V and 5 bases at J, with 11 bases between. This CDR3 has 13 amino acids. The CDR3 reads CASSVVEGETQYF. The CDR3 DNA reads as TGTGCCAGCAGTGTGGTCGAAGGGGAGACCCAGTACTTC. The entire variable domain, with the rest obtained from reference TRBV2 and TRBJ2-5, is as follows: EPEVTQTPSHQVTQMGQEVILRCVPISNHLYFYWYRQILGQKVEFLVSFYNNEISEKSEIFDDQFSVERPDGSNFTLKIRSTKLEDSAMYFCASSVVEGETQYFGPGTRLLVL.

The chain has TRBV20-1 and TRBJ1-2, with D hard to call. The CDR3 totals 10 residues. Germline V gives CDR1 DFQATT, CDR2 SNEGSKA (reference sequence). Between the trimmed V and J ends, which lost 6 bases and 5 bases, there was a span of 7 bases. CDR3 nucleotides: TGCAGTGCGCCAATTTATGGCTACACCTTC. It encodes CSAPIYGYTF.

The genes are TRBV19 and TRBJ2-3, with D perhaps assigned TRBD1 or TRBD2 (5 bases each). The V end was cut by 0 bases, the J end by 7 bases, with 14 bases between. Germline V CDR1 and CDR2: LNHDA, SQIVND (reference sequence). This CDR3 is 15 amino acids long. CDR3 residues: CASSIDRESHYTQYF. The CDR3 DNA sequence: TGTGCCAGTAGTATAGACAGGGAGAGCCACTATACGCAGTATTTT.

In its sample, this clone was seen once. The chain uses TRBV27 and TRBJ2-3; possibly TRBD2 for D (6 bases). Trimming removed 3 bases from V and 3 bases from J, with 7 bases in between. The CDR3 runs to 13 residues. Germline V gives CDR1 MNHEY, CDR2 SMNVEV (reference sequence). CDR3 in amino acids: CASSLAGTDTQYF. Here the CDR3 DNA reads TGTGCCAGCAGTTTGGCGGGGACAGATACGCAGTATTTT.

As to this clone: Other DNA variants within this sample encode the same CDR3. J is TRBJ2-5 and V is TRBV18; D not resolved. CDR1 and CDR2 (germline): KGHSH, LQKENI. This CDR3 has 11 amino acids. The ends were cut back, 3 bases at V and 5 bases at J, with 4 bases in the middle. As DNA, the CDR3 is TGTGCCAGCTCACCCGGGGAGACCCAGTACTTC. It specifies CASSPGETQYF.

The CDR3 nucleotides are TGTGCCAGCAGCCGCAAAAGTGAGGACACTGAAGCTTTCTTT. Residues: CASSRKSEDTEAFF. The chain employs TRBV6-6 and TRBJ1-1; D not certain. Germline V gene data show CDR1 as MNHNY and CDR2 as SVGAGI (reference sequence). The CDR3 length is 14 residues. The V end lost 6 bases, the J end lost 3 bases, and 14 bases lay between the germline ends.

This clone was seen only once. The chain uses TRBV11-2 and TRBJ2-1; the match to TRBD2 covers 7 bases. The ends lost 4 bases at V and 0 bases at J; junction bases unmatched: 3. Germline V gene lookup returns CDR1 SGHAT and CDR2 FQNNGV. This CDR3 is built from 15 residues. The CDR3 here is CASSSKRGSYNEQFF. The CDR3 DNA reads TGTGCCAGCAGCTCAAAGCGGGGCTCCTACAATGAGCAGTTCTTC. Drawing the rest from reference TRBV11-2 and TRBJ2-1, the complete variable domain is EAGVAQSPRYKIIEKRQSVAFWCNPISGHATLYWYQQILGQGPKLLIQFQNNGVVDDSQLPKDRFSAERLKGVDSTLKIQPAKLEDSAVYLCASSSKRGSYNEQFFGPGTRLTVL.

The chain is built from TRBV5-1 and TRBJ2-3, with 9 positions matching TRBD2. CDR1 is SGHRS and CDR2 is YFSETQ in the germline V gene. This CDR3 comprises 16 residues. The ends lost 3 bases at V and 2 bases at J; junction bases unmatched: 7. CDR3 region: CASSSSGRSSTDTQYF. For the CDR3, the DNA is TGCGCCAGCAGCTCCAGCGGGAGGTCCTCCACAGATACGCAGTATTTT. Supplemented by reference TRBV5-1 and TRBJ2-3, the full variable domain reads KAGVTQTPRYLIKTRGQQVTLSCSPISGHRSVSWYQQTPGQGLQFLFEYFSETQRNKGNFPGRFSGRQFSNSRSEMNVSTLELGDSALYLCASSSSGRSSTDTQYFGPGTRLTVL.

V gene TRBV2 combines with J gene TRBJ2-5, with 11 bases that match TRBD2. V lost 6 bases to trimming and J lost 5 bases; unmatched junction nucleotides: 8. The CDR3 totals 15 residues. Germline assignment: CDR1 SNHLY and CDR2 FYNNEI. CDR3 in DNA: TGTGCCAGCAGCGAACTAGCGGGGGCCGGGGAGACCCAGTACTTC. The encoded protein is CASSELAGAGETQYF.

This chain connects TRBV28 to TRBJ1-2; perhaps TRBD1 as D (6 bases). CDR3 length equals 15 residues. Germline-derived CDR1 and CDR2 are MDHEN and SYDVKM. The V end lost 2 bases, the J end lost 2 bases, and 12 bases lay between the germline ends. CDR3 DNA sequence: TGTGCCAGCAGTTTAGTCCAGGGGACCAACTATGGCTACACCTTC. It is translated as CASSLVQGTNYGYTF.

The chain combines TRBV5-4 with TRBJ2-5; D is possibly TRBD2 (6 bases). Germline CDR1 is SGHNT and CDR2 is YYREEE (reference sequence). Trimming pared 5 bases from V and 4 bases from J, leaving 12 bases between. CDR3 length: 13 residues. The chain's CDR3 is CASSGAGLETQYF. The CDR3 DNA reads TGTGCCAGCAGTGGGGCGGGGTTAGAGACCCAGTACTTC.

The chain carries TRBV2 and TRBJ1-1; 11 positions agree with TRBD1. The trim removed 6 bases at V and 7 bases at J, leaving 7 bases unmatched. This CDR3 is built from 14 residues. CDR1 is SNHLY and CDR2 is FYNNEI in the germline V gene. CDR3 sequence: CASSQDRGQSEAFF. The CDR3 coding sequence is TGTGCCAGCAGCCAGGACAGGGGGCAAAGTGAAGCTTTCTTT.

DNA of the CDR3: TGTGCCAGCAGCTTTGTAGATACGCAGTATTTT. This translates into CASSFVDTQYF. The chain carries TRBV7-8 and TRBJ2-3; D uncertain. V was pared by 3 bases and J by 5 bases, with 3 bases between. The CDR3 is 11 amino acids. Germline values: CDR1 SGHVS, CDR2 FQNEAQ.

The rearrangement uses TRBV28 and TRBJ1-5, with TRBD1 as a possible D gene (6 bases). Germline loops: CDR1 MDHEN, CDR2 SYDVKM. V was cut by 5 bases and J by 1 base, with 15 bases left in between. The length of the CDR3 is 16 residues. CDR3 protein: CASSPAGGASNQPQHF. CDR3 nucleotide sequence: TGTGCCAGCAGTCCCGCCGGGGGGGCGAGCAATCAGCCCCAGCATTTT.

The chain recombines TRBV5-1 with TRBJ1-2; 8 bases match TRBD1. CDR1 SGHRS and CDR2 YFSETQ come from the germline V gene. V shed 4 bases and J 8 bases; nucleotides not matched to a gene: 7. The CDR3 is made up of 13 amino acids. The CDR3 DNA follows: TGCGCCAGCAGCCAGACAGGGGTAGACGGCTACACCTTC. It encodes CASSQTGVDGYTF.

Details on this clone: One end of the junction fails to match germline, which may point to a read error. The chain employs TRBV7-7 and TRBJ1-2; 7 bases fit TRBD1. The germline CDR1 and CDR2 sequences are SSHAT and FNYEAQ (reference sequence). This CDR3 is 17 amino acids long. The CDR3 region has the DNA TGTGCTAGCAGCTTTAACCCTGGACAGGTTGGAAACTATGGCTACACCTTC. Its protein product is CASSFNPGQVGNYGYTF.

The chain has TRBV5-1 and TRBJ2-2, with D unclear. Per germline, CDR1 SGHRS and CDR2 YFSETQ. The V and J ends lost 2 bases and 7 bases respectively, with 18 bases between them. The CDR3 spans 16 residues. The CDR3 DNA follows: TGCGCCAGCAGCTTCCAGTCTGGCGGAGCTGGCGGGGAGCTGTTTTTT. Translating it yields CASSFQSGGAGGELFF. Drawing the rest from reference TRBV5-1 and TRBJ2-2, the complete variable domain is KAGVTQTPRYLIKTRGQQVTLSCSPISGHRSVSWYQQTPGQGLQFLFEYFSETQRNKGNFPGRFSGRQFSNSRSEMNVSTLELGDSALYLCASSFQSGGAGGELFFGEGSRLTVL.

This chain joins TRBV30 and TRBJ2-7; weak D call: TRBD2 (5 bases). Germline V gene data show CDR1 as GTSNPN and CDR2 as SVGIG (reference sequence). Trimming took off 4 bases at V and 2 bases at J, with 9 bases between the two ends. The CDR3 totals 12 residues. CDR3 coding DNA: TGTGCCTGGACGCGGGTCACCTACGAGCAGTACTTC. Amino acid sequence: CAWTRVTYEQYF.

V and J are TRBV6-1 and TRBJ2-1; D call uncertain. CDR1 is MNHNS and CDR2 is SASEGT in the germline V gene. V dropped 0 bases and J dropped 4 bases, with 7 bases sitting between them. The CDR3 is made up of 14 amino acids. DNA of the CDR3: TGTGCCAGCAGTGAAGCTTACAGTTACAATGAGCAGTTCTTC. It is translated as CASSEAYSYNEQFF.

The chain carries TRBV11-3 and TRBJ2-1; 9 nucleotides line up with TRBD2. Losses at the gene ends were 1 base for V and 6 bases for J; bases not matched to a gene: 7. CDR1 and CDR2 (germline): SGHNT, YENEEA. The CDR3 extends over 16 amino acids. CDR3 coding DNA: TGTGCCAGCAGCTTAGTTGCGGGGGGGCCGGGCAATGAGCAGTTCTTC. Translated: CASSLVAGGPGNEQFF.

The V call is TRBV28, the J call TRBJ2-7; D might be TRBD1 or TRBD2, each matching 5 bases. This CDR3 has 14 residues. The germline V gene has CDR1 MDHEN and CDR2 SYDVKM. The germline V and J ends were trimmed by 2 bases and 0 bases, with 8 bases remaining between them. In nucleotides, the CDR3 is TGTGCCAGCAGTTTAAGTGGGACCTCCTACGAGCAGTACTTC. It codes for CASSLSGTSYEQYF.

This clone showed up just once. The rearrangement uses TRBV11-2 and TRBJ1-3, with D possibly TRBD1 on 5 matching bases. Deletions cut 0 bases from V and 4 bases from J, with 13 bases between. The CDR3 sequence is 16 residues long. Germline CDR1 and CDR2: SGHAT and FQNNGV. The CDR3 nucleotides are TGTGCCAGCAGCTTAGATCGCAGGGCTGGAGGAAACACCATATATTTT. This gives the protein CASSLDRRAGGNTIYF.